This TCR beta chain was profiled in a study of cytomegalovirus exposure and HLA in healthy donors. Whole-study context: 81% of several hundred genotyped donors fell in the Caucasian-associated ancestry cluster. Notes on the study in general: Versus the approximately 720-donor mean, an Asian-associated ancestry cluster reportedly showed fewer N-insertions in a later analysis. Apparent HLA restriction characterized most CMV-associated TCR beta chains in a later analysis.

From germline, CDR1 is MGHDK and CDR2 SYGVNS. The CDR3 has 14 residues. Trimming took 10 bases from V and 3 from J, leaving 18 bases between them. Of note for this clone: Its target is unknown.

Researchers ran the PCR with 60 Vbeta and 13 Jbeta primers. The table came from immunoSEQ multiplex PCR; TCRdb's copy has only in-frame clones and leaves some out. Among about 200,000 clones listed, 82% were seen once. The chain links TRBV25-1 to TRBJ1-1; TRBD1 is a possible D gene (5 bases). The TCR comes from a man in his forties in good health and CMV-seropositive. The sequencing sample was made of PBMCs. CDR3 sequence (DNA): TGTGCCACTACCCCGGGGGGAGTAGACACTGAAGCTTTCTTT. It specifies CATTPGGVDTEAFF.